This TCR beta chain was identified in a study of T cells in Graves' hyperthyroidism and ophthalmopathy. General study points: Most thyroid clonotypes with frequency above 0.001 were detected in blood.

Researchers amplified the TCR beta CDR3 regions from RNA transcripts. First-round RT-PCR targeting the TCR CDR3 was performed with the HTBI primer set. TCRdb recomputed calls from the multiplex PCR reads with MiXCR, one row per CDR3 protein. The sample has approximately 210,000 distinct CDR3 sequences, roughly 17% seen once; the top ten hold under 65%. Researchers defined stable Graves' hyperthyroidism as no ophthalmopathy progression within 18 months. The patients, who ranged from 18 to 65 in age, presented with newly diagnosed hyperthyroidism lasting under 2 months. PBMCs stemmed from around 10 ml fresh peripheral blood. Looked up from germline, CDR1 is SEHNR and CDR2 is FQNEAQ (reference sequence). The CDR3 loop spans 14 amino acids. The germline V and J ends were trimmed by 4 bases and 6 bases, with 13 bases remaining between them. This clonotype appeared many times. Its antigen is not known.

The chain carries TRBV7-9 and TRBJ2-1; D might be TRBD2 (5 bases). This receptor was obtained from a man in his forties or fifties with Graves' hyperthyroidism. Sequenced input: blood. The CDR3 protein is CASSSLSAVNEQFF. The CDR3 DNA follows: TGTGCCAGCAGCTCACTTAGCGCAGTCAATGAGCAGTTCTTC.